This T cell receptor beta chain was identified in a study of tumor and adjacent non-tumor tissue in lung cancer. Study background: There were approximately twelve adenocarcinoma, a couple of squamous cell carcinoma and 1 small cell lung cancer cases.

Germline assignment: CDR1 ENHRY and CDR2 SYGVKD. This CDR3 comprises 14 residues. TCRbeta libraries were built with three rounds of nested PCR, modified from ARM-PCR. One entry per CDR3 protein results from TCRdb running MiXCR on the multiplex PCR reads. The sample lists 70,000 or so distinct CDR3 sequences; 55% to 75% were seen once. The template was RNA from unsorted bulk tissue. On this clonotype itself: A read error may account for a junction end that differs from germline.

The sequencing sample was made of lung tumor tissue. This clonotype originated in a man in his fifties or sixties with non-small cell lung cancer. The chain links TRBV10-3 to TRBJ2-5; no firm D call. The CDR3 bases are TGTGCCATCAGTGAGCCCCCCAGCAAAGATACCCAGTACTTC. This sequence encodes CAISEPPSKDTQYF.